This entry lists 6 T cell receptor beta chains sequenced from one sample in a study of blood T cell repertoires in COVID-19. Profiling relied on immunoSEQ multiplex PCR, and the TCRdb table lists in-frame clones only, not all of them. Altogether some 200,000 clones are present, roughly 85% being singletons, with the ten largest covering approximately 2.4%. The sequenced sample consisted of peripheral blood. These receptors all come from a woman in her 70s with COVID-19, enrolled during active disease.

The J gene is TRBJ2-1, the V gene TRBV24-1; 12 bases are shared with TRBD2. The CDR3 has 15 residues. The germline V gene has CDR1 KGHDR and CDR2 SFDVKD. The J segment lost 7 bases and the V segment lost 4 bases, leaving 4 bases of the junction unmatched. The CDR3 sequence: CATSEPTSGSNEQFF. CDR3 in DNA: TGTGCCACCAGTGAACCGACTAGCGGGAGTAATGAGCAGTTCTTC.

V is TRBV3-1 (or the pseudogene TRBV3-2) and J is TRBJ1-3; D unresolved. Germline V gives CDR1 LGHDT, CDR2 YNNKEL (reference sequence). The V and J ends lost 2 bases and 0 bases respectively, with 14 bases between them. The CDR3 totals 17 residues. The CDR3 nucleotides are TGTGCCAGCAGCCAAACGGCCCCGAGGAGCTCTGGAAACACCATATATTTT. Encoded protein: CASSQTAPRSSGNTIYF.

This sequence joins TRBV18 and TRBJ2-1; TRBD1 aligns across 10 bases. CDR1 is KGHSH and CDR2 is LQKENI in the germline V gene. The CDR3 consists of 15 residues. V lost 6 bases, J lost 7 bases, and 9 bases stayed unmatched. For the CDR3, the DNA is TGTGCCAGCTCGCACCGGGACAGGGGCTTTAATGAGCAGTTCTTC. It translates to CASSHRDRGFNEQFF. The whole variable domain, remainder taken from reference TRBV18 and TRBJ2-1, is NAGVMQNPRHLVRRRGQEARLRCSPMKGHSHVYWYRQLPEEGLKFMVYLQKENIIDESGMPKERFSAEFPKEGPSILRIQQVVRGDSAAYFCASSHRDRGFNEQFFGPGTRLTVL.

This clone turned up a few times. The chain is built from TRBV18 and TRBJ2-1; 14 nucleotides match TRBD2. The germline V gene encodes CDR1 KGHSH and CDR2 LQKENI. The junction had 10 bases not matched to a gene; V was cut back by 6 bases and J by 9 bases. The CDR3 consists of 16 residues. In DNA form, the CDR3 reads TGTGCCAGCTCCGGGGGACTAGCGGGAGCTTTGGGTGAGCAGTTCTTC. Its translation: CASSGGLAGALGEQFF.

The V gene is TRBV2, the J gene TRBJ2-3; 8 bases are shared with TRBD1. Germline V lookup: CDR1 SNHLY, CDR2 FYNNEI. The CDR3 is 15 residues long. With 7 bases clipped from V and 3 bases from J, the junction kept 9 bases outside the gene matches. Here the CDR3 DNA reads TGTGCCAGCACCGGACAGGGTTGGGAGACAGATACGCAGTATTTT. Amino acid sequence: CASTGQGWETDTQYF. The variable domain in full, with the rest retrieved from reference TRBV2 and TRBJ2-3, is EPEVTQTPSHQVTQMGQEVILRCVPISNHLYFYWYRQILGQKVEFLVSFYNNEISEKSEIFDDQFSVERPDGSNFTLKIRSTKLEDSAMYFCASTGQGWETDTQYFGPGTRLTVL.

The chain couples TRBV30 to TRBJ2-5; 7 bases align to TRBD1. Germline loops: CDR1 GTSNPN, CDR2 SVGIG (reference sequence). The V gene end was trimmed by 5 bases and the J gene end by 2 bases; junction bases not matched to a gene: 5. The CDR3 runs to 13 residues. This CDR3 reads CAWGQVPQETQYF. DNA for the CDR3: TGTGCCTGGGGACAGGTGCCGCAAGAGACCCAGTACTTC. The whole variable domain, filled in from reference TRBV30 and TRBJ2-5, reads SQTIHQWPATLVQPVGSPLSLECTVEGTSNPNLYWYRQAAGRGLQLLFYSVGIGQISSEVPQNLSASRPQDRQFILSSKKLLLSDSGFYLCAWGQVPQETQYFGPGTRLLVL.